This T cell receptor (beta chain) was documented in a study of post-analysis software for immune sequencing data. General observations from the study: When patients were compared with controls, four to six TRBV segments were more frequent, TRBV5-6, TRBV5-1 and TRBV20-1 among them.

This clonotype came up a few times. No antigen is known for it. V dropped 4 bases and J dropped 6; count of bases not matched to a gene: 13. CDR1 MNHEY and CDR2 SVGEGT come from the germline V gene. This CDR3 has 17 amino acids. Unique molecular identifiers were carried by the TCR beta cDNA libraries. MiXCR, run by TCRdb on the PCR reads, gives a single entry per CDR3 protein. The sample includes roughly 430,000 distinct CDR3 sequences, 30% to 40% of them seen just once. Sequences were obtained from blood. This receptor was identified in a girl aged 2 to 10 with multiple sclerosis. The rearrangement joins TRBV6-2 or TRBV6-3 to TRBJ2-1, with 9 positions matching TRBD1. The chain's CDR3 is CASSFLTGTGTVNEQFF. The CDR3 nucleotides are TGTGCCAGCAGTTTCCTCACCGGGACAGGGACGGTCAATGAGCAGTTCTTC.